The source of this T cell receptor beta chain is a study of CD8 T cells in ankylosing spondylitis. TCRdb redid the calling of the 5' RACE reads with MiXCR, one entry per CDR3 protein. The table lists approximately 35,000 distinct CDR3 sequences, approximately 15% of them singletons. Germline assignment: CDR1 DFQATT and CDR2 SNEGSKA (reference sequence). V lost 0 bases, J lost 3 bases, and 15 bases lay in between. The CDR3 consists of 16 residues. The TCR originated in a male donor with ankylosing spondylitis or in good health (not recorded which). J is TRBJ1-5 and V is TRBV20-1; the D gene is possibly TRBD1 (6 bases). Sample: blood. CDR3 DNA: TGCAGTGCTAGAGAGGGGGCGGGCCCGGCCAATCAGCCCCAGCATTTT. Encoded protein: CSAREGAGPANQPQHF.